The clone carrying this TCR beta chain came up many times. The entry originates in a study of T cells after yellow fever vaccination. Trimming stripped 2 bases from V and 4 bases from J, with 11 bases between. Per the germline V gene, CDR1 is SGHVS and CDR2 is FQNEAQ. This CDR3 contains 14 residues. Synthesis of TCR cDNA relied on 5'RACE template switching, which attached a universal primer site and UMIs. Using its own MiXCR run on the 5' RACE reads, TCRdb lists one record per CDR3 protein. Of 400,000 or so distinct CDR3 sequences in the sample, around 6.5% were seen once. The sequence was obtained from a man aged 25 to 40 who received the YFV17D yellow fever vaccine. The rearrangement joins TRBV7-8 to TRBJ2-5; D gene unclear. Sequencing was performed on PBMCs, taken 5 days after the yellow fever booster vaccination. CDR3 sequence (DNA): TGTGCCAGCAGCTTAAAAGTCATCCTAGAGACCCAGTACTTC. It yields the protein CASSLKVILETQYF.